This T cell receptor (beta chain) originates from a study of T-cell reconstitution after alpha-beta-depleted transplantation in children. The V gene end was trimmed by 4 bases and the J gene end by 1 base; junction bases not matched to a gene: 6. This CDR3 region has 19 residues. The V gene's germline CDR1 is SGHRS and CDR2 YFSETQ. The authors prepared the TCRbeta library with unique molecular identifiers. MiXCR, run by TCRdb on the PCR reads, gives a single entry per CDR3 protein. The sample records over 550,000 distinct CDR3 sequences, roughly a tenth being singletons. Only a few counts were recorded for this clonotype.

The clonotype comes from a human donor who donated a stem cell graft to a child with acute myeloid leukemia. The chain is built from TRBV5-1 and TRBJ2-6; 15 bases line up with TRBD2. Specimen: PBMCs from the stem cell graft donor, collected from the stem cell graft. Here the CDR3 DNA reads TGCGCCAGCAGCCCGGGACTAGCGGGAGGCCATTCTGGGGCCAACGTCCTGACTTTC. This encodes CASSPGLAGGHSGANVLTF.